These 30 T cell receptor beta chains share one sample of origin, sequenced in a study of blood T cell repertoires in COVID-19. Only in-frame clones appear in the TCRdb table, and some are missing; sequencing was by immunoSEQ multiplex PCR. The sample shows about 100,000 clones, around four fifths of them seen only once. The sequencing sample was made of peripheral blood. These receptor sequences come from a woman aged 70-85 years with acute or convalescent COVID-19.

This clone was found many times. The chain couples TRBV27 to TRBJ1-6; the D gene is possibly TRBD1 (5 bases). CDR3 length equals 15 residues. Germline-derived CDR1 and CDR2 are MNHEY and SMNVEV (reference sequence). The V and J ends lost 5 bases and 8 bases respectively, with 16 bases between them. CDR3 residues: CASSPGGGTDSPLHF. The CDR3 region has the DNA TGTGCCAGCAGTCCCGGTGGGGGGACGGATTCACCCCTCCACTTT.

This chain uses TRBV6-5 with TRBJ1-5; D ambiguous. From germline, CDR1 is MNHEY and CDR2 SVGAGI. V was clipped by 6 bases and J by 0 bases, with 9 bases between them. The CDR3 is 14 residues long. CDR3 loop: CASSQSRSNQPQHF. The CDR3 DNA is TGTGCCAGCAGCCAGTCCCGTAGCAATCAGCCCCAGCATTTT.

V is TRBV19 and J is TRBJ1-2; 9 nucleotides align to TRBD1. Germline trimming cut 5 bases from V and 1 base from J; bases unmatched to any gene: 11. Germline V lookup: CDR1 LNHDA, CDR2 SQIVND (reference sequence). CDR3 size: 17 residues. CDR3 nucleotide sequence: TGTGCCAGTAGTTCCTCGAGGGACAGGGTTGGTAACTATGGCTACACCTTC. Translating it yields CASSSSRDRVGNYGYTF.

This clone came up a few times. The DNA of the CDR3 is TGTGCCAGCAGCAAAAAAGCCGGGACAGGGGGGCGCACAGATACGCAGTATTTT. Its translation: CASSKKAGTGGRTDTQYF. J is TRBJ2-3 and V is TRBV21-1; no check of the table's D call, TRBD1, against the DNA was made. TRBV21-1 is deemed a pseudogene. This CDR3 contains 18 residues.

As to this clone: At one of its ends the junction is not consistent with the germline gene, which may arise from a read error. V and J are TRBV29-1 and TRBJ1-2; D uncertain. The CDR3 is 12 amino acids. The germline CDR1 and CDR2 sequences are SQVTM and ANQGSEA. The CDR3: CSATSSGYDYTF. CDR3 bases: TGCAGCGCCACATCATCAGGTTATGACTACACCTTC.

In its sample, this clone was seen a few times. The chain recombines TRBV29-1 with TRBJ1-3; TRBD1 aligns across 9 bases. CDR1 and CDR2 (germline): SQVTM, ANQGSEA. There are 15 residues in the CDR3. V was pared by 4 bases and J by 1 base, with 5 bases of the junction left unmatched. The CDR3 sequence: CSVATGTGSGNTIYF. CDR3 nucleotides: TGCAGCGTTGCCACCGGGACAGGGTCTGGAAACACCATATATTTT.

This clone was recorded a few times. This chain joins TRBV15 and TRBJ2-5; D might be TRBD2 (5 bases). The ends were cut back, 3 bases at V and 4 bases at J, with 18 bases in the middle. From germline, CDR1 is LNHNV and CDR2 YYDKDF (reference sequence). This CDR3 is built from 16 residues. For the CDR3, the DNA is TGTGCCACCAGCAGCCGCCGACACGAGGGCGGAGAGACCCAGTACTTC. It codes for CATSSRRHEGGETQYF.

The chain has TRBV7-8 and TRBJ1-1; 8 bases are a match to TRBD1. Germline V gene lookup returns CDR1 SGHVS and CDR2 FQNEAQ. The CDR3 is 16 amino acids. V shed 6 bases and J 2 bases; nucleotides not matched to a gene: 11. The CDR3 reads CASRGGEAGGNTEAFF. In DNA form, the CDR3 reads TGTGCCAGCAGAGGGGGGGAGGCAGGGGGCAACACTGAAGCTTTCTTT.

The rearrangement joins TRBV7-2 to TRBJ2-2, with TRBD1 identical over 8 bases. Germline V CDR1 and CDR2: SGHTA, FQGNSA. Trimming cost V 2 bases and J 3 bases; bases outside gene matches: 2. The CDR3 length is 15 residues. The CDR3 is CASSLSGGDTGELFF. For the CDR3, the DNA is TGTGCCAGCAGCTTATCAGGGGGCGACACCGGGGAGCTGTTTTTT. Complete variable domain (other parts from reference TRBV7-2 and TRBJ2-2): GAGVSQSPSNKVTEKGKDVELRCDPISGHTALYWYRQSLGQGLEFLIYFQGNSAPDKSGLPSDRFSAERTGGSVSTLTIQRTQQEDSAVYLCASSLSGGDTGELFFGEGSRLTVL.

V gene TRBV12-3 or TRBV12-4 combines with J gene TRBJ1-1, with 8 bases fitting TRBD1. V was pared by 7 bases and J by 7 bases, with 8 bases of the junction left unmatched. The CDR3 totals 13 residues. The CDR3 bases are TGTGCCAGCAAATTGGGACAGGTGATTGAAGCTTTCTTT. As protein: CASKLGQVIEAFF.

The rearrangement links TRBV3-1 (or the pseudogene TRBV3-2) to TRBJ2-7, with D possibly TRBD2 on 6 matching bases. Looked up from germline, CDR1 is LGHDT and CDR2 is YNNKEL (reference sequence). There are 13 residues in the CDR3. V was clipped by 4 bases and J by 4 bases, with 11 bases between them. The CDR3 DNA is TGTGCCAGCAGCCGAGGGACTCGATACGAGCAGTACGTC. Translated, it gives CASSRGTRYEQYV.

This chain links TRBV29-1 with TRBJ1-1; possible D gene TRBD1, 5 bases. Trimming took off 4 bases at V and 0 bases at J, with 6 bases between the two ends. From germline, CDR1 is SQVTM and CDR2 ANQGSEA. This CDR3 comprises 12 residues. The CDR3 protein is CSVGDLNTEAFF. The CDR3 coding sequence is TGCAGCGTTGGGGACTTGAACACTGAAGCTTTCTTT.

The genes are TRBV6-5 and TRBJ1-2, with a weak D call TRBD1 (5 bases). V lost 6 bases and J 3 bases, leaving 11 bases between the germline ends. The CDR3 consists of 13 residues. Germline V gene data show CDR1 as MNHEY and CDR2 as SVGAGI. CDR3 sequence: CASSPDRYYGYTF. The CDR3 DNA sequence: TGTGCCAGCAGCCCCGACAGATACTATGGCTACACCTTC.

This chain uses TRBV3-1 (or the pseudogene TRBV3-2) with TRBJ1-1; 7 bases line up with TRBD1. Germline V gene sequence: CDR1 LGHDT, CDR2 YNNKEL (reference sequence). The ends lost 3 bases at V and 2 bases at J; junction bases unmatched: 3. CDR3 length: 14 amino acids. Here the CDR3 reads CASSQTGRNTEAFF. For the CDR3, the DNA is TGTGCCAGCAGCCAGACAGGGAGAAACACTGAAGCTTTCTTT.

The rearrangement links TRBV25-1 to TRBJ2-3, with D possibly TRBD1 on 6 matching bases. CDR3 length equals 16 residues. The V gene lost 2 bases and the J gene lost 4 bases, with 16 bases spanning the gap. Germline CDR1 reads MGHDK; CDR2 reads SYGVNS. The CDR3 reads CASSERTVRVSDTQYF. CDR3 nucleotides: TGTGCCAGCAGTGAAAGGACAGTCCGTGTATCAGATACGCAGTATTTT.

This chain links TRBV5-1 with TRBJ2-1; 9 nucleotides line up with TRBD1. CDR3 size: 21 residues. Germline V gives CDR1 SGHRS, CDR2 YFSETQ. J gave up 0 bases and V 7 bases, and 23 bases lay outside the gene matches. CDR3 sequence: CASAGGQGLPPIRSSYNEQFF. CDR3 DNA sequence: TGCGCCAGCGCCGGGGGACAGGGACTTCCCCCGATTAGGAGCTCCTACAATGAGCAGTTCTTC.

The chain couples TRBV9 to TRBJ2-1; D remains ambiguous. Germline V gene lookup returns CDR1 SGDLS and CDR2 YYNGEE. Trimming pared 2 bases from V and 5 bases from J, leaving 5 bases between. The CDR3 is 12 residues long. CDR3 amino acids: CASSVRDNEQFF. The CDR3 DNA follows: TGTGCCAGCAGCGTCCGAGACAATGAGCAGTTCTTC.

The chain carries TRBV24-1 and TRBJ2-1; 7 nucleotides agree with TRBD1. CDR1 and CDR2 from the germline V gene are KGHDR and SFDVKD. V lost 5 bases and J lost 4; bases outside the gene matches: 1. The CDR3 totals 13 residues. Here the CDR3 reads CATSVTGYNEQFF. For the CDR3, the DNA is TGTGCCACCAGTGTGACAGGGTACAATGAGCAGTTCTTC.

The chain links TRBV6-6 to TRBJ1-6; tentatively, D is TRBD1 (5 bases). This CDR3 region has 15 residues. Trimming took 2 bases from V and 8 from J, leaving 13 bases between them. From germline, CDR1 is MNHNY and CDR2 SVGAGI (reference sequence). CDR3 amino acids: CASSYPPPTDSPLHF. The CDR3 DNA is TGTGCCAGCAGTTACCCGCCGCCGACAGATTCACCCCTCCACTTT.

This sequence joins TRBV19 and TRBJ1-5; TRBD1 matches 7 bases. This CDR3 spans 16 amino acids. V shed 7 bases, J shed 0 bases, and the junction held 9 bases outside the gene matches. Germline values: CDR1 LNHDA, CDR2 SQIVND (reference sequence). The CDR3 nucleotides read TGTGCCAGTACTGACAGGGAACTAGATAGCAATCAGCCCCAGCATTTT. Its protein is CASTDRELDSNQPQHF.

The chain uses TRBV6-5 and TRBJ1-5, with 7 nucleotides matching TRBD1. The CDR3 extends over 15 amino acids. In germline, CDR1 is MNHEY, CDR2 SVGAGI. The J segment lost 5 bases and the V segment lost 2 bases, leaving 6 bases of the junction unmatched. CDR3 DNA sequence: TGTGCCAGCAGTTACCCGACAGGGCGACATCAGCCCCAGCATTTT. It encodes CASSYPTGRHQPQHF.

The chain links TRBV6-1 to TRBJ1-5; TRBD1 matches at 7 bases. The CDR3 spans 13 residues. J lost 7 bases, V lost 7 bases, and 7 bases had no gene match. CDR1 is MNHNS and CDR2 is SASEGT in the germline V gene. The CDR3 protein is CASTSTGSQPQHF. CDR3 DNA: TGTGCCAGCACCTCGACAGGGTCCCAGCCCCAGCATTTT.

The chain has TRBV3-1 (or the pseudogene TRBV3-2) and TRBJ1-2, with D possibly TRBD1 on 6 matching bases. V gave up 0 bases and J gave up 5 bases, with 19 bases separating them. Looked up from germline, CDR1 is LGHDT and CDR2 is YNNKEL (reference sequence). This CDR3 has 17 amino acids. The CDR3 nucleotides are TGTGCCAGCAGCCAAGAGAGTAGGACAGAGATAGGGTATGGCTACACCTTC. Its protein is CASSQESRTEIGYGYTF.

This chain uses TRBV10-3 with TRBJ2-5; D uncertain. Germline V gene data show CDR1 as ENHRY and CDR2 as SYGVKD. The CDR3 spans 13 residues. Trimming took off 0 bases at V and 5 bases at J, with 7 bases between the two ends. CDR3 in DNA: TGTGCCATCAGTGAGTCGGCAGCGGAGACCCAGTACTTC. Translated, it gives CAISESAAETQYF.

This chain connects TRBV15 to TRBJ2-3; tentative D call: TRBD2 (5 bases). This CDR3 has 14 residues. Germline V lookup: CDR1 LNHNV, CDR2 YYDKDF (reference sequence). V was clipped by 6 bases and J by 6 bases, with 16 bases between them. DNA for the CDR3: TGTGCCACCAGTAAGGACCGGGGAGTGGATACGCAGTATTTT. Translated: CATSKDRGVDTQYF.

This chain links TRBV18 with TRBJ1-1; the D is unclear. Trimming removed 3 bases from V and 0 bases from J, with 5 bases in between. The CDR3 covers 13 residues. Looked up from germline, CDR1 is KGHSH and CDR2 is LQKENI. The chain's CDR3 is CASSPEMNTEAFF. The CDR3 DNA sequence: TGTGCCAGCTCACCGGAGATGAACACTGAAGCTTTCTTT.

The chain has TRBV3-1 (or the pseudogene TRBV3-2) and TRBJ1-6; 7 bases align to TRBD1. Trimming cost V 1 base and J 10 bases; bases outside gene matches: 7. This CDR3 is built from 15 residues. Germline-derived CDR1 and CDR2 are LGHDT and YNNKEL (reference sequence). The CDR3 is CASSQGLTGDSPLHF. In nucleotides, the CDR3 is TGTGCCAGCAGCCAAGGGTTAACAGGGGACTCACCCCTCCACTTT.

The V and J genes are TRBV10-3 and TRBJ2-1, with TRBD2 matching 10 bases. The V segment lost 6 bases and the J segment 9 bases; nucleotides outside the gene matches: 8. CDR3 length: 14 amino acids. Germline loops: CDR1 ENHRY, CDR2 SYGVKD. The CDR3 nucleotides are TGTGCCATCAGCGCTGGACTAGCGGTAGCTGAGCAGTTCTTC. Translation: CAISAGLAVAEQFF.

The rearrangement links TRBV13 to TRBJ2-3; tentatively, D is TRBD1 (6 bases). Germline V gives CDR1 PRHDT, CDR2 FYEKMQ (reference sequence). V lost 5 bases and J lost 2, with 17 bases in between. The CDR3 is 16 amino acids. CDR3 sequence (DNA): TGTGCCAGCAGCCCACAGAGGACAGCCTTCACAGATACGCAGTATTTT. It yields the protein CASSPQRTAFTDTQYF.

This chain links TRBV30 with TRBJ1-1; tentative D call: TRBD1 (5 bases). Germline CDR1 is GTSNPN and CDR2 is SVGIG (reference sequence). The length of the CDR3 is 11 residues. V lost 4 bases and J lost 7, with 10 bases in between. The CDR3 nucleotides are TGTGCCTGGATGGGGGGGATTGAAGCTTTCTTT. Protein product: CAWMGGIEAFF.